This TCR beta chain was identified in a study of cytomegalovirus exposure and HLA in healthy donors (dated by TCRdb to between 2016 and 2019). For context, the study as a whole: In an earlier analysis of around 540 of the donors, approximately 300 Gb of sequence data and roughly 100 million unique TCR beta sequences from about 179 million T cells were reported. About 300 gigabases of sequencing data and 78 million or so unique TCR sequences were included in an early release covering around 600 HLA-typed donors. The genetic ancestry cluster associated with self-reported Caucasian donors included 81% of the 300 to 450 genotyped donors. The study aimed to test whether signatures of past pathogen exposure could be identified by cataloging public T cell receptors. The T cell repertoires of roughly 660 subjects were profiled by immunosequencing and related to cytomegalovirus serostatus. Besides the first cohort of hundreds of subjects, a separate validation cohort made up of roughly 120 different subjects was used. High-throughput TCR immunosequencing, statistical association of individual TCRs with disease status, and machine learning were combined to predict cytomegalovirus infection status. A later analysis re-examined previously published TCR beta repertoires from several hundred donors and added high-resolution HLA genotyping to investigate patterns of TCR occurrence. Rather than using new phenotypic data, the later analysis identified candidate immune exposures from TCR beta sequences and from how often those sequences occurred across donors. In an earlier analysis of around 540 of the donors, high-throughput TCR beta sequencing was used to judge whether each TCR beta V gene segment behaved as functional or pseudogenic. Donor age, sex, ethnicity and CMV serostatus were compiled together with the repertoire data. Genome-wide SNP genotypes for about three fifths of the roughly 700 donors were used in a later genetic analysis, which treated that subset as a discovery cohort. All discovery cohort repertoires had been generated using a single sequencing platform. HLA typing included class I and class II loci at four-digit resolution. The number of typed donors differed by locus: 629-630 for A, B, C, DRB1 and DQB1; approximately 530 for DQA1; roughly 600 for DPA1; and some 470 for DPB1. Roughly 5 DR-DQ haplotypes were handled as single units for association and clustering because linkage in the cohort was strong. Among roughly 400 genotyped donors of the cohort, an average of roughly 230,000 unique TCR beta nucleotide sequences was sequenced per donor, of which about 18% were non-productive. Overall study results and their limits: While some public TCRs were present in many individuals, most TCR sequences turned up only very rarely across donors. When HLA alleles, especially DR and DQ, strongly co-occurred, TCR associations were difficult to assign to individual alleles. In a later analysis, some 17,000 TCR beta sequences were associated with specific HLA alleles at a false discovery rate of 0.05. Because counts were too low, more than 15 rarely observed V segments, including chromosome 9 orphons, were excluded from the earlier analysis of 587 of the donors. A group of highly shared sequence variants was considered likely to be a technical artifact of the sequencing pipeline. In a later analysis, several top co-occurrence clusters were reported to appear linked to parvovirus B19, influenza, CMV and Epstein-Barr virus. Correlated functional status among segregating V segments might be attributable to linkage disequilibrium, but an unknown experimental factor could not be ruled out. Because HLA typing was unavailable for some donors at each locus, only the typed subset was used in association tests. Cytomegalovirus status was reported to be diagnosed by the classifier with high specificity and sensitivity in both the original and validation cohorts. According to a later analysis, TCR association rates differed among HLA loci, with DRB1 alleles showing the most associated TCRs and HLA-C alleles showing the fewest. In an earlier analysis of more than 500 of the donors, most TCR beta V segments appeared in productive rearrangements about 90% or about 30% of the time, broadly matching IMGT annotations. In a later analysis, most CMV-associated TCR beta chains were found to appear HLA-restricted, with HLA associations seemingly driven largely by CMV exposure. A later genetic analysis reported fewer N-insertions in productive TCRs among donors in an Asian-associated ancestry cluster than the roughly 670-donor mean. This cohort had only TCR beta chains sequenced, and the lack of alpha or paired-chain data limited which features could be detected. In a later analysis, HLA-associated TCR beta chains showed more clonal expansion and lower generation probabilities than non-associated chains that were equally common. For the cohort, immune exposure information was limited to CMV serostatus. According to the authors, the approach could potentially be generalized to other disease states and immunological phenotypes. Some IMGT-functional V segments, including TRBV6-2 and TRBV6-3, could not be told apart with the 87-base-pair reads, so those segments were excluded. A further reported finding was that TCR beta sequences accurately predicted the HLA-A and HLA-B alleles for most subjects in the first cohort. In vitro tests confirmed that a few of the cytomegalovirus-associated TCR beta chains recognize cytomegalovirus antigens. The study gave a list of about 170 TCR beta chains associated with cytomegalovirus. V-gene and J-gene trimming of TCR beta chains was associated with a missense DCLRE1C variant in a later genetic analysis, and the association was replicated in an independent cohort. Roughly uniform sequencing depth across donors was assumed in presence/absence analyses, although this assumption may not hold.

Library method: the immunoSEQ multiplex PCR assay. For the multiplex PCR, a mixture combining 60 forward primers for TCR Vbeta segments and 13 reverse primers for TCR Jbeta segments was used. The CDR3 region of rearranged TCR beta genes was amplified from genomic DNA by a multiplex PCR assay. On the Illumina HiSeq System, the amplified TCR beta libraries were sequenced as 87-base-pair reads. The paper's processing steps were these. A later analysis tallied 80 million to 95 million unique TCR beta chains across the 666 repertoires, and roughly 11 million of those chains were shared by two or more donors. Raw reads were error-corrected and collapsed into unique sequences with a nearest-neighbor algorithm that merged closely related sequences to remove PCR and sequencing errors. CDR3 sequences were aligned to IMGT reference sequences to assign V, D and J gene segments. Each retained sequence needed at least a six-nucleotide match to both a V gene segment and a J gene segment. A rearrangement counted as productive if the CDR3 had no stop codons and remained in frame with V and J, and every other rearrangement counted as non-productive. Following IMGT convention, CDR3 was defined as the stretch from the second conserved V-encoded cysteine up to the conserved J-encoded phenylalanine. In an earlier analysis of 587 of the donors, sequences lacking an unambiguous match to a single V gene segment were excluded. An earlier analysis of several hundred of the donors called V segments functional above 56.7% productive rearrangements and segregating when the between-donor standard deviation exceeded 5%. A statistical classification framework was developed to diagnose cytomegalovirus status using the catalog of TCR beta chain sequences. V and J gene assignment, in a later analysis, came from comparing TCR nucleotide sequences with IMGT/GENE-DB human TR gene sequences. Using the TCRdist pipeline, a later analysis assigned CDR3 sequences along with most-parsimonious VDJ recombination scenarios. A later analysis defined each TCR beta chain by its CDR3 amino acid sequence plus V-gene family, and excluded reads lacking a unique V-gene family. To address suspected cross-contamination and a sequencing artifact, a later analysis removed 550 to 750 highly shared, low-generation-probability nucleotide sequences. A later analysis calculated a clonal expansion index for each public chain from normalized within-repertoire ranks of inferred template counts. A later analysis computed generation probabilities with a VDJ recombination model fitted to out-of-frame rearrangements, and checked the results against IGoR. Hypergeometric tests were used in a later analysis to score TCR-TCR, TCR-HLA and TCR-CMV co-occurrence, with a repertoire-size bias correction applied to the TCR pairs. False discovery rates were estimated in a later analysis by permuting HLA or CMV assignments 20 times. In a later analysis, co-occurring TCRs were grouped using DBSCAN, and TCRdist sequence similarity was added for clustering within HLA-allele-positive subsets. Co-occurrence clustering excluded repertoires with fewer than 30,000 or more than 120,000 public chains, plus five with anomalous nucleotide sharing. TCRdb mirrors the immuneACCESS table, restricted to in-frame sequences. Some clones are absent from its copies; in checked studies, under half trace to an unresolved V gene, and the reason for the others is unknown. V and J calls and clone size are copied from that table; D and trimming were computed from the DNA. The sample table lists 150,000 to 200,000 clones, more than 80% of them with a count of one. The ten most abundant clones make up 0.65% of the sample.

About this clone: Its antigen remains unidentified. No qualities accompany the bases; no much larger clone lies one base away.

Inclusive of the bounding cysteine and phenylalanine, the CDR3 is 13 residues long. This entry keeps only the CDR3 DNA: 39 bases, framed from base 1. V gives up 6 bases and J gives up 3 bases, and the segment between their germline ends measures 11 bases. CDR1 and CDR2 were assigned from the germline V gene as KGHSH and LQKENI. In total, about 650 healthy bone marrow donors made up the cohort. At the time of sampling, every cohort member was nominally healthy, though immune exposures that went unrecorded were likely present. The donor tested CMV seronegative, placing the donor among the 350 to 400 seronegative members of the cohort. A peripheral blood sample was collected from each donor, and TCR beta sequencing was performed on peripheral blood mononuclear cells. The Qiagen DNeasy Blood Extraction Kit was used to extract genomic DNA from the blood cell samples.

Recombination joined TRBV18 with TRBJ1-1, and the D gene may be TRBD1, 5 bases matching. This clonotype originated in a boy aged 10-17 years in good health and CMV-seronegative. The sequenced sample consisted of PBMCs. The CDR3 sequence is CASSGGRYTEAFF. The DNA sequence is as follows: TGTGCCAGCTCGGGGGGGAGATACACTGAAGCTTTCTTT. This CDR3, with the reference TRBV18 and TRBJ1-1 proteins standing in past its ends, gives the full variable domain NAGVMQNPRHLVRRRGQEARLRCSPMKGHSHVYWYRQLPEEGLKFMVYLQKENIIDESGMPKERFSAEFPKEGPSILRIQQVVRGDSAAYFCASSGGRYTEAFFGQGTRLTVV.